This paragraph covers one T cell receptor beta chain sequence. A modified ARM-PCR protocol with three rounds of nested PCR amplified TCRbeta. Each CDR3 protein is one row after TCRdb ran MiXCR on the multiplex PCR reads. The sample has approximately 77,000 distinct CDR3 sequences, around 80% seen once. Germline V CDR1 and CDR2: LNHDA, SQIVND (reference sequence). V dropped 5 bases and J dropped 0 bases, with 14 bases sitting between them. The CDR3 is 15 amino acids. RNA was extracted from bulk tissue without any cell sorting. This non-tumor lung sample came from over 3 cm beyond the tumor edge. This specimen belongs to a study of tumor and adjacent non-tumor tissue in lung cancer.

The chain recombines TRBV19 with TRBJ2-7; D is possibly TRBD2 (5 bases). This TCR came from a man in his sixties with non-small cell lung cancer. Sequenced input: distant non-tumor lung tissue. The CDR3: CASSDLVGDSYEQYF. Written as DNA, the CDR3 is TGTGCCAGTAGTGATCTAGTGGGAGACTCCTACGAGCAGTACTTC. The full variable domain, in which reference TRBV19 and TRBJ2-7 provide the parts outside the CDR3, is DGGITQSPKYLFRKEGQNVTLSCEQNLNHDAMYWYRQDPGQGLRLIYYSQIVNDFQKGDIAEGYSVSREKKESFPLTVTSAQKNPTAFYLCASSDLVGDSYEQYFGPGTRLTVT.